At least ten counts were recorded for the clone carrying this T cell receptor beta chain. Its antigen remains unidentified. The data were taken from a study of human T cells and chemical hapten exposure. Study background: Patients, largely female, had alopecia areata, totalis or universalis.

The CDR3 is 15 residues long. Germline CDR1 reads SEHNR; CDR2 reads FQNEAQ (reference sequence). V was trimmed by 4 bases and J by 8 bases, leaving 15 bases between them. Study outcomes and limitations: After DPC sensitization, TCRs above 1 in 1000 frequency showed no change.

The library tagged individual cDNA molecules with unique molecular identifiers. TCRdb called the RACE reads again in MiXCR, with one record for every CDR3 protein. The table lists fewer than 80,000 distinct CDR3 sequences, approximately 11% of them singletons, with roughly 2% in the top ten. Noted time point: patch test 3, about 24 weeks after DPC sensitization. Treatment described: therapeutic diphenylcyclopropenone sensitization with weekly scalp DPC. The TCR sequence derives from a woman aged 25 to 39 with alopecia areata. Some clones in this sample may be carry-over from other donors' samples. The chain joins TRBV7-9 to TRBJ1-6, with TRBD1 as a possible D gene (5 bases). Sequencing was performed on whole blood, taken in connection with sensitization to the hapten diphenylcyclopropenone (DPC). The CDR3 bases are TGTGCCAGCAGCTCACGAAGGGGAATTGATTCACCCCTCCACTTT. Translating it yields CASSSRRGIDSPLHF.